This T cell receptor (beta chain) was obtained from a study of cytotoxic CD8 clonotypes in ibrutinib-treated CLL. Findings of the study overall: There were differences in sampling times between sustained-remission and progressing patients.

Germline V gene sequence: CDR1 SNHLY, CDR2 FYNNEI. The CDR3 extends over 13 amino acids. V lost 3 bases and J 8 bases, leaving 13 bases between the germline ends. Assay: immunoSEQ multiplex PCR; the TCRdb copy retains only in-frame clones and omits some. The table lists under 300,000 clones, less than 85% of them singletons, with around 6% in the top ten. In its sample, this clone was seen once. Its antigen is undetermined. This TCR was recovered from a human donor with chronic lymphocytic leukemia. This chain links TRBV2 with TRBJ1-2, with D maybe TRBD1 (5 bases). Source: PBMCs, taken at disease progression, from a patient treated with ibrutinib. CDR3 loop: CASSEGEKGGYTF. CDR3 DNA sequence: TGTGCCAGCAGTGAGGGGGAAAAAGGGGGCTACACCTTC.